This is a list of T cell receptor beta chains from one sample in a study of blood T cells in healthy people across ages. TCRdb re-analysed the 5' RACE reads in MiXCR, keeping a single row per CDR3 protein. The table lists some 700,000 distinct CDR3 sequences, approximately 43% of them singletons. Material: blood. All receptors come from a woman aged 55-70 years in good health. Each CDR3 is given with its conserved first and last residue. D genes are given only for firm matches. Part of the rows lack a size; the others show once, few, many or a class for expanded clones.

d_call clone_size j_call v_call cdr3_nt cdr3_aa
- few TRBJ1-5 TRBV9 TGTGCCAGCAGCGTAGAGGCGGAGAATCAGCCCCAGCATTTT CASSVEAENQPQHF
- - TRBJ2-1 TRBV11-3 TGTGCCAGCAGCTTAGCGGGAATTTCCTACAATGAGCAGTTCTTC CASSLAGISYNEQFF
- - TRBJ2-7 TRBV29-1 TGCAGCGTTGAGGGGAATAATGAGCAGTACTTC CSVEGNNEQYF
- once TRBJ2-1 TRBV27 TGTGCCAGCAGTTTATTCAGCTCCTACAATGAGCAGTTCTTC CASSLFSSYNEQFF
TRBD2 few TRBJ2-1 TRBV7-8 TGTGCCACCCTTCAGCGGGAGCTAGTAGGCAATGAGCAGTTCTTC CATLQRELVGNEQFF
- few TRBJ2-5 TRBV25-1 TGTGCCAGCAGTCCGAGGGTAGGGAGATTTGGCGTGGAAGAGACCCAGTACTTC CASSPRVGRFGVEETQYF
TRBD1 few TRBJ2-7 TRBV9 TGTGCCAGCAGCCTGACGGACAGGGACTACGAGCAGTACTTC CASSLTDRDYEQYF
TRBD2 few TRBJ2-1 TRBV15 TGTGCCACCAGCACCTTAGCGGGAGGCCTAACGCAGTTCTTC CATSTLAGGLTQFF
TRBD1 many TRBJ1-2 TRBV10-3 TGTGCCATCAGTGAGTTTACTCCCGGGACAGGGTCTCGGGGCTACACCTTC CAISEFTPGTGSRGYTF
- - TRBJ1-1 TRBV4-3 TGCGCCAGCAGCCAAGGTGGGGTCGGGACTGAAGCTTTCTTT CASSQGGVGTEAFF
- - TRBJ1-5 TRBV3-1 TGTGCCAGCAAGAACGGTTATAGCAATCAGCCCCAGCATTTT CASKNGYSNQPQHF
- - TRBJ1-2 TRBV28 TGTGCCAGCAGTTTAGCCAGCCCAACCTATGGCTACACCTTC CASSLASPTYGYTF
- - TRBJ2-1 TRBV11-2 TGTGCCAGCAGCTTTACACTGAGCTCCTACAATGAGCAGTTCTTC CASSFTLSSYNEQFF
- few TRBJ2-3 TRBV3-1 TGTGCCAGCAGTATCAGGGGTATCCGCACAGATACGCAGTATTTT CASSIRGIRTDTQYF
- - TRBJ1-1 TRBV18 TGTGCCAGCTCACCACAGGGACACGAAAACACTGAAGCTTTCTTT CASSPQGHENTEAFF
TRBD1 - TRBJ1-6 TRBV4-2 TGTGCCAGCAGCCAAAGCGGGACAGCCCTTACCCACTTT CASSQSGTALTHF
TRBD2 few TRBJ2-3 TRBV5-1 TGCGCCAGCAGCTTGCAGCGGGGAAGCACAGATACGCAGTATTTT CASSLQRGSTDTQYF
- many TRBJ1-1 TRBV20-1 TGCAGTGCTAGTAGTGGGGGGGGGAGCACTGAAGCTTTCTTT CSASSGGGSTEAFF
TRBD2 few TRBJ2-5 TRBV20-1 TGCAGTGCTACGTCGGGGGAGGGTCTCTCTGAGCAGTACTTC CSATSGEGLSEQYF
TRBD2 - TRBJ2-3 TRBV6-6 TGTGCCAGCAGCGGCGGGACTAGCGGAAAATACACAGATACGCAGTATTTT CASSGGTSGKYTDTQYF
- once TRBJ2-7 TRBV20-1 TGCAGTGCTTCCGGGACCCCGATTCCGTACCAGTACTTC CSASGTPIPYQYF
TRBD1 - TRBJ2-7 TRBV4-1 TGCGCCAGCAGCCCGAAGGGACAGAGGAGCTCCTACGAGCAGTACTTC CASSPKGQRSSYEQYF
- once TRBJ1-5 TRBV6-5 TGTGCCAGCAGTTACCTCAATTCCCCCGTCCAGCATTTT CASSYLNSPVQHF
- - TRBJ1-2 TRBV20-1 TGCAGTGCTCCACGATTCACAGGACAAGACTATGGCTACACCTTC CSAPRFTGQDYGYTF
TRBD1 - TRBJ1-6 TRBV6-2/TRBV6-3 TGCGCCAGCAGCCAGACAGGGACGAATTCACCCCTCCACTTT CASSQTGTNSPLHF
- few TRBJ2-2 TRBV4-2 TGTGCCAGCAGCCAAGCTAGGGCGGACACCGGGGAGCTGTTTTTT CASSQARADTGELFF
TRBD1 - TRBJ2-7 TRBV3-1 TGTGCCAGCAGCCAAACGACAGGGACCGAGCAGTACTTC CASSQTTGTEQYF
- - TRBJ2-7 TRBV5-1 TGCGCCAGCAGCTTGGAAAGCCACGAGCAGTACTTC CASSLESHEQYF
- - TRBJ2-1 TRBV24-1 TGTGCCACCAGCACCGGGACGGTCGGGAATGAGCAGTTCTTC CATSTGTVGNEQFF
- - TRBJ1-1 TRBV29-1 TGCAGCGTTGAACGGCCTCTTGCGGACACTGAAGCTTTCTTT CSVERPLADTEAFF
- - TRBJ1-1 TRBV29-1 TGCAGCTACTTTATGGAGAACACTGAAGCTTTCTTT CSYFMENTEAFF